A single sample gave rise to the 14 T cell receptor beta chains below, sequenced in a study of blood T cell repertoires in COVID-19. The method was immunoSEQ multiplex PCR; TCRdb's version includes in-frame clones alone and lacks a portion of them. Of some 250,000 clones in the sample, 82% were seen once. The source material was peripheral blood. The source of these receptors is a woman aged 18-30 years with acute or convalescent COVID-19.

V usage is TRBV15 and J usage is TRBJ2-5, with a tentative D call TRBD2 (5 bases). Germline V gene lookup returns CDR1 LNHNV and CDR2 YYDKDF (reference sequence). The CDR3 is 15 amino acids. Trimming pared 0 bases from V and 0 bases from J, leaving 8 bases between. CDR3 sequence reads: CATSRDRGYQETQYF. The CDR3 DNA reads as TGTGCCACCAGCAGAGATCGAGGGTACCAAGAGACCCAGTACTTC.

This chain connects TRBV2 to TRBJ2-3; 12 positions agree with TRBD2. With 6 bases clipped from V and 6 bases from J, the junction kept 13 bases outside the gene matches. The CDR3 has 17 residues. Germline CDR1 and CDR2: SNHLY and FYNNEI. The CDR3 region is CASRAGSSGRGSDTQYF. The CDR3 nucleotides read TGTGCCAGCAGGGCAGGGTCTAGCGGGAGGGGTTCGGATACGCAGTATTTT. The full variable domain, with the rest looked up from reference TRBV2 and TRBJ2-3, is EPEVTQTPSHQVTQMGQEVILRCVPISNHLYFYWYRQILGQKVEFLVSFYNNEISEKSEIFDDQFSVERPDGSNFTLKIRSTKLEDSAMYFCASRAGSSGRGSDTQYFGPGTRLTVL.

In this sample, this clone turned up once. The J gene is TRBJ1-4, the V gene TRBV15; 7 positions agree with TRBD1. The CDR3 spans 17 residues. With 8 bases clipped from V and 1 base from J, the junction kept 13 bases outside the gene matches. Germline assignment: CDR1 LNHNV and CDR2 YYDKDF (reference sequence). In nucleotides, the CDR3 is TGTGCCACCCTTGGTACGAGACAGGGAGGAACTAATGAAAAACTGTTTTTT. This gives the protein CATLGTRQGGTNEKLFF.

This clone was seen a few times. The chain couples TRBV6-5 to TRBJ2-3; D gene unclear. The V end was cut by 2 bases, the J end by 6 bases, with 6 bases between. The CDR3 spans 12 residues. CDR1 and CDR2 from the germline V gene are MNHEY and SVGAGI. The CDR3 region is CASSYGRDTQYF. DNA for the CDR3: TGTGCCAGCAGTTACGGTCGGGATACGCAGTATTTT.

This chain links TRBV5-8 with TRBJ2-7, with D possibly being TRBD1 (6 bases). Germline CDR1 and CDR2: SGHTS and YDEGEE. Deletions cut 2 bases from V and 6 bases from J, with 15 bases between. This CDR3 has 14 residues. The DNA for the CDR3 is TGTGCCAGCAGCTTACGGATCAAAGGGGGCGAGCAGTACTTC. It translates to CASSLRIKGGEQYF. The full variable domain, in which reference TRBV5-8 and TRBJ2-7 provide the parts outside the CDR3, is EAGVTQSPTHLIKTRGQQATLRCSPISGHTSVYWYQQALGLGLQFLLWYDEGEERNRGNFPPRFSGRQFPNYSSELNVNALELEDSALYLCASSLRIKGGEQYFGPGTRLTVT.

This chain links TRBV20-1 with TRBJ2-1; a possible D gene is TRBD2 (5 bases). Looked up from germline, CDR1 is DFQATT and CDR2 is SNEGSKA (reference sequence). Trimming removed 3 bases at V and 6 bases at J, with 21 bases between. This CDR3 contains 16 residues. CDR3 amino acids: CSASPPRASWVNEQFF. The CDR3 DNA follows: TGCAGTGCTAGTCCACCTCGGGCTAGCTGGGTCAATGAGCAGTTCTTC.

This clone was counted once. V gene TRBV19 combines with J gene TRBJ1-1; no reliable D call. In germline, CDR1 is LNHDA, CDR2 SQIVND (reference sequence). V gave up 5 bases and J gave up 4 bases, with 14 bases separating them. The CDR3 loop spans 14 amino acids. DNA of the CDR3: TGTGCCAGTAGTGTAAACCTAGGGAGCACTGAAGCTTTCTTT. Translating it yields CASSVNLGSTEAFF.

The genes are TRBV30 and TRBJ2-5; 9 bases align to TRBD1. This CDR3 is built from 14 residues. Germline loops: CDR1 GTSNPN, CDR2 SVGIG (reference sequence). V dropped 2 bases and J dropped 4; count of bases not matched to a gene: 5. The CDR3 nucleotides are TGTGCCTGGAGTCTAGGGACAGGGTCAGAGACCCAGTACTTC. As protein: CAWSLGTGSETQYF. Full variable domain (rest looked up from reference TRBV30 and TRBJ2-5): SQTIHQWPATLVQPVGSPLSLECTVEGTSNPNLYWYRQAAGRGLQLLFYSVGIGQISSEVPQNLSASRPQDRQFILSSKKLLLSDSGFYLCAWSLGTGSETQYFGPGTRLLVL.

The rearrangement joins TRBV4-3 to TRBJ1-2; a weak D match, TRBD1 (5 bases). CDR1 and CDR2 from the germline V gene are LGHNA and YSLEER. This CDR3 contains 16 residues. V was clipped by 4 bases and J by 6 bases, with 21 bases between them. CDR3 in DNA: TGCGCCAGCAGCCGACAGTCGGGGGGTAGGAACAATGGCTACACCTTC. This codes for CASSRQSGGRNNGYTF.

There are a few counts of this clone. V usage is TRBV19 and J usage is TRBJ1-6, with 7 bases that match TRBD1. The CDR3 runs to 13 residues. The germline gives CDR1 LNHDA, CDR2 SQIVND (reference sequence). V gave up 5 bases and J gave up 7 bases; unmatched junction bases: 2. The CDR3 coding sequence is TGTGCCAGTAGTGACAGGGCCAATTCACCCCTCCACTTT. This translates into CASSDRANSPLHF.

This chain connects TRBV11-2 to TRBJ1-1; D not resolved. The CDR3 sequence is 13 residues long. Trimming cost V 1 base and J 11 bases, with 14 bases left between them. CDR1 is SGHAT, CDR2 FQNNGV, per germline. This CDR3 reads CASSLALLEEAFF. The CDR3 DNA reads as TGTGCCAGCAGCTTAGCACTCTTAGAGGAGGCTTTCTTT.

This rearrangement joins TRBV5-1 to TRBJ2-3, with a tentative D call TRBD1 (7 bases). This CDR3 region has 17 residues. Germline CDR1 and CDR2: SGHRS and YFSETQ. The ends were cut back, 0 bases at V and 1 base at J, with 15 bases in the middle. The CDR3: CASSLAGQSGGTDTQYF. As DNA, the CDR3 is TGCGCCAGCAGCTTGGCGGGACAGTCGGGGGGCACAGATACGCAGTATTTT. Looking up the rest from reference TRBV5-1 and TRBJ2-3 gives the full variable domain: KAGVTQTPRYLIKTRGQQVTLSCSPISGHRSVSWYQQTPGQGLQFLFEYFSETQRNKGNFPGRFSGRQFSNSRSEMNVSTLELGDSALYLCASSLAGQSGGTDTQYFGPGTRLTVL.

This clone has just a few counts. The rearrangement uses TRBV28 and TRBJ1-6, with D uncertain. This CDR3 has 20 residues. V lost 5 bases and J lost 0, with 23 bases in between. Germline loops: CDR1 MDHEN, CDR2 SYDVKM. CDR3 region: CASSPNPWTGVSSYNSPLHF. CDR3 coding DNA: TGTGCCAGCAGTCCCAACCCCTGGACGGGAGTAAGCTCCTATAATTCACCCCTCCACTTT.

V and J are TRBV18 and TRBJ2-7; D is undetermined. The ends were cut back, 3 bases at V and 4 bases at J, with 10 bases in the middle. This CDR3 has 13 residues. Germline V gene sequence: CDR1 KGHSH, CDR2 LQKENI. CDR3 sequence: CASSPPVNYEQYF. DNA of the CDR3: TGTGCCAGCTCACCGCCAGTGAATTACGAGCAGTACTTC.